The clone carrying this T cell receptor (beta chain) was recorded a few times. The data belong to a study of shared clonotypes between healthy human individuals. Assay: immunoSEQ multiplex PCR; the TCRdb copy retains only in-frame clones and omits some. The profile shows hundreds of thousands of clones, 90% to 97% of them singletons. The germline CDR1 and CDR2 sequences are MNHEY and SMNVEV (reference sequence). The CDR3 contains 12 residues. The J segment lost 9 bases and the V segment lost 6 bases, leaving 7 bases of the junction unmatched. Material for sequencing was naive CD4+ T cells sorted from blood. Subset specified: CD45RA+ positively selected. The chain has TRBV27 and TRBJ2-7, with 8 bases aligning to TRBD1. This receptor was identified in a woman aged 25 to 45 in good health. The CDR3 spells CASSATGGGQYF. The CDR3 coding sequence is TGTGCCAGCAGCGCCACAGGGGGAGGGCAGTACTTC.